At least ten counts were recorded for the clone carrying this T cell receptor delta chain. Its antigen is not known. The mismatch at residue 6 between this DNA's translation and the TCRdb protein of a much larger clone likely reflects a read error; the protein shown is translated from the DNA. This sample stems from a study of γδ T cells in repeated Plasmodium falciparum infection. The overall study: The natural-infection arm compared Malian children under seasonal malaria with matched Australian children. Malaria-naive adults were infected with P. falciparum NF54 four times over about 600 days.

TCRdb reanalysed the multiplex PCR reads via CATT. The data contain about 93,000 delta-chain clones, approximately 1% of them singletons. Flow sorting of PBMC yielded separate Vgamma9/Vdelta2+ and Vdelta2-negative gammadelta T cell populations for bulk repertoire analysis. Germline V gives CDR1 GEAIGNYY, CDR2 EKD. There are 16 residues in the CDR3. Between the trimmed V and J ends, which lost 0 bases and 0 bases, there was a span of 13 bases. Study outcomes and limitations: Vdelta2-negative gammadelta repertoires, largely Vdelta1+, seemingly showed infection-driven waves of new clonal selection. Over time and infection, Vgamma9/Vdelta2+ repertoires remained highly stable and polyclonal.

The chain couples TRDV2 to TRDJ1, with D uncertain. The J gene is not listed in TCRdb, so it was assigned here from a DNA match to germline. The sample consisted of gamma-delta T cells from blood. The TCR comes from a pool of human donors (malaria-infected and uninfected, not separated). The CDR3 sequence is CACDTRLTKNTDKLIF. The CDR3 coding sequence is TGTGCCTGTGACACCCGCCTGACAAAAAACACCGATAAACTCATCTTT.